Below, one TCR beta chain is given with its context. No antigen is known for it. Germline V gene sequence: CDR1 LNHDA, CDR2 SQIVND (reference sequence). This CDR3 comprises 15 residues. Deletions cut 3 bases from V and 6 bases from J, with 15 bases between. It was with unique molecular identifiers that the TCRbeta library was prepared. TCRdb processed the PCR reads anew with MiXCR; each CDR3 protein has one entry. The table has about 250,000 distinct CDR3 sequences, about 24% seen once. This entry is derived from a study of T-cell reconstitution after alpha-beta-depleted transplantation in children. Notes on the study in general: A year had passed since transplant, and T-cell counts and diversity by then came mostly from newly produced T cells. Reported findings indicate that, about two months after transplant, alpha-beta T cells came from several hundred expanded clones, which were derived from non-depleted graft cells.

The sequencing used PBMCs, mostly from graft donor cells, collected 360 days after TCRalphabeta/CD19-depleted stem cell transplant. The sequence was collected from a female patient aged 2-10 years who had a stem cell transplant for congenital amegakaryocytic thrombocytopenia, so the T cells may come from the graft donor. This chain uses TRBV19 with TRBJ2-1, with D possibly being TRBD2 (5 bases). The CDR3 nucleotides read TGTGCCAGTAGTATTCTGGGTACTAGAGGCAATGAGCAGTTCTTC. It yields the protein CASSILGTRGNEQFF.